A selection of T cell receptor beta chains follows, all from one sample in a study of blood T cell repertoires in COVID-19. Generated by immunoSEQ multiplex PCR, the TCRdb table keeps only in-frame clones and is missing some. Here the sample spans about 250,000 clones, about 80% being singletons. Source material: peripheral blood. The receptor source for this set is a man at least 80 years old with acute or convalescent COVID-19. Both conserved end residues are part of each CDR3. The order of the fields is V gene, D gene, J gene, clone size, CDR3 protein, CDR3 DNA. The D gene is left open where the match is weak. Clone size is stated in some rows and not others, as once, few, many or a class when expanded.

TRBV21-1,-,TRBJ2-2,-,CASSKVGPSGSTGELFF,TGTGCCAGCAGCAAAGTCGGGCCAAGCGGGAGCACCGGGGAGCTGTTTTTT
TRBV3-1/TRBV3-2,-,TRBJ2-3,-,CASSLGFRADTQYF,TGTGCCAGCAGCCTTGGATTTCGGGCAGATACGCAGTATTTT
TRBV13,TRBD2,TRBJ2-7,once,CASSLPPSGFSSYEQYF,TGTGCCAGCAGCTTACCCCCTAGCGGGTTTAGCTCCTACGAGCAGTACTTC
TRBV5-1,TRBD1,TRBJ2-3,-,CASSQTGGTDTQYF,TGCGCCAGCAGCCAGACAGGGGGGACAGATACGCAGTATTTT
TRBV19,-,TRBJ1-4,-,CASRPRGQFNEKLFF,TGTGCCAGTAGGCCCCGTGGGCAGTTTAATGAAAAACTGTTTTTT
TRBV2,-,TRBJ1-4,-,CASRYSQGNEKLFF,TGTGCCAGCAGGTACTCACAGGGAAATGAAAAACTGTTTTTT
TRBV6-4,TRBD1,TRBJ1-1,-,CASSRDRGEAAFF,TGTGCCAGCAGTCGGGACAGGGGTGAGGCAGCTTTCTTT
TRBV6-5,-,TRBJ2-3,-,CASRRTGTDTQYF,TGTGCCAGCAGAAGAACGGGGACAGATACGCAGTATTTT
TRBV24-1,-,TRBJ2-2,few,CATSDLPPSAAGLFF,TGTGCCACCAGTGATTTGCCGCCTAGCGCCGCGGGGCTGTTTTTT
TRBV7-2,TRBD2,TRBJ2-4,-,CASSPGGGRKKNIQYF,TGTGCCAGCAGCCCAGGCGGGGGGCGCAAGAAAAACATTCAGTACTTC
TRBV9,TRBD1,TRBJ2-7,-,CASSSDRGIYEQYF,TGTGCCAGCAGCTCAGACAGGGGGATCTACGAGCAGTACTTC
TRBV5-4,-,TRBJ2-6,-,CASSLALGGANVLTF,TGTGCCAGCAGCTTGGCCCTAGGAGGGGCCAACGTCCTGACTTTC
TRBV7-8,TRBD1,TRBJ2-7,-,CASSLGGTGEHEQYF,TGTGCCAGCAGCTTAGGGGGGACAGGGGAGCACGAGCAGTACTTC
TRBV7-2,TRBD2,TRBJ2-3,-,CASSPGTTYTDTQYF,TGTGCCAGCAGCCCAGGGACTACCTACACAGATACGCAGTATTTT
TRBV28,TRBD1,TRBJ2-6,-,CASSLLGQGAAGANVLTF,TGTGCCAGCAGTTTGCTGGGACAGGGGGCTGCTGGGGCCAACGTCCTGACTTTC
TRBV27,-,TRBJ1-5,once,CASSRGNQPQHF,TGTGCCAGCAGCAGGGGTAATCAGCCCCAGCATTTT
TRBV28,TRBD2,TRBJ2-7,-,CASSFPGRENEQYF,TGTGCCAGCAGTTTTCCCGGGAGGGAGAACGAGCAGTACTTC
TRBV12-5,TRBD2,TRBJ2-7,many,CASGQWSSRGGRNEQYF,TGTGCTAGTGGTCAATGGTCCTCTCGGGGGGGCCGCAACGAGCAGTACTTC